This T cell receptor (beta chain) was documented in a study of T cells expressing NK-cell markers. Across the study: One of the eight sequenced donors was seronegative, whereas the other seven were HCMV-seropositive. Study results and caveats: The contribution of dominant NKG2C+ clonotypes to CD8+ T cells in roughly six donors was roughly 1.0-7.5%. Whether expanded NKG2C-expressing T cell clones recognize HCMV is unknown.

About this clonotype itself: The target antigen is unknown.

Researchers built TCR beta cDNA using 5'RACE template switching with UMIs. TCRdb reprocessed the 5' RACE reads, keeping one entry per CDR3 protein, no DNA. The sample has approximately 150,000 distinct CDR3 sequences. CDR3 length: 15 residues. The sequencing sample was made of blood T cells: a sorted CD56 or NKG2C T cell subset, CD4+ or CD8+ T cells, or bulk PBMC T cells (not recorded which). The chain couples TRBV12-3 or TRBV12-4 to TRBJ2-7; TCRdb names TRBD2, which stays unverified in the absence of DNA. This clonotype originated in a woman between 18 and 70 years old in good health. CDR3 sequence reads: CASNPAGGRSYEQYF.